This entry is about one TCR beta chain. Trimming removed 3 bases at V and 7 bases at J, with 9 bases between. Germline V gene lookup returns CDR1 MDHEN and CDR2 SYDVKM. The CDR3 has 13 amino acids. The sample comes from a study of blood T cell repertoires in COVID-19. Across the whole study: Some COVID-19 samples were acute and others convalescent; all came from the United States, Italy and Spain. PBMCs, B-cell-depleted T cells, or T cells were the source of the cDNA or gDNA that made up the material.

In the original analysis: How many nucleated cells were present was estimated from reference gene primer amplification. The data were produced by immunoSEQ multiplex PCR, yet TCRdb's version contains in-frame clones alone and is incomplete. V, J and clone size derive from that table, while D and trimming were established from the DNA sequence. This table has some 80,000 clones, 85% to 90% appearing once. The rearrangement joins TRBV28 to TRBJ2-2; D remains ambiguous. The sequence came from a human donor in a cohort sampled during active COVID-19. The sequenced sample was peripheral blood. The CDR3 region is CASSFRVDGELFF. CDR3 in DNA: TGTGCCAGCAGTTTCCGGGTCGACGGGGAGCTGTTTTTT.